This T cell receptor (beta chain) was retrieved from a study of shared clonotypes between healthy human individuals. Study-level findings and limits: The study found roughly 5% of naive CD4 clonotypes shared across a few donors.

Germline lookup yields CDR1 MNHEY and CDR2 SVGAGI. Between the trimmed V and J ends, which lost 3 bases and 0 bases, there was a span of 9 bases. The CDR3 is made up of 15 amino acids. In the case of this clone: Antigen specificity is unknown. This CDR3 is also generated by other DNA sequences in the sample.

Assay execution took place at the deep level. Once extracted for a subset, genomic DNA was divided evenly among several immunoSEQ plates. Here immunoSEQ multiplex PCR was the method, and the copy in TCRdb shows in-frame clones only, minus some. This table has fewer than 3 million clones, roughly 90% appearing once. J is TRBJ1-5 and V is TRBV6-5, with D uncertain. Sequencing used naive CD4+ T cells from PBMCs. The subset was: CD45RA+ positively selected. The receptor was isolated from a man aged 18 to 35 in good health. Some clones in this sample may be carry-over from other donors' samples. In nucleotides, the CDR3 is TGTGCCAGCAGTTATGCGGGAAATAGCAATCAGCCCCAGCATTTT. Encoded protein: CASSYAGNSNQPQHF.